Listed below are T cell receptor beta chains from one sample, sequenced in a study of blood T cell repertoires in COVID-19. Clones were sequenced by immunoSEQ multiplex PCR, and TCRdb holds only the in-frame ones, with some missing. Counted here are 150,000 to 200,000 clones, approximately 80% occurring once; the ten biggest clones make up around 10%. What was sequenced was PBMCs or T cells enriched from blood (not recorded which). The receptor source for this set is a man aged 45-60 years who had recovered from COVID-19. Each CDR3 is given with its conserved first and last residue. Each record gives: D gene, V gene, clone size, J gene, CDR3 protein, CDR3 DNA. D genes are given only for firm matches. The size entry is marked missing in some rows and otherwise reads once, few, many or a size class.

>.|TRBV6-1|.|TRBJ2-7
CASSELGVEGSGIRYF
TGTGCCAGCAGTGAACTTGGCGTCGAGGGTTCGGGTATTAGGTACTTC
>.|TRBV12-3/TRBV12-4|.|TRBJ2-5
CASSLEGTQYF
TGTGCCAGCAGTCTCGAGGGGACCCAGTACTTC
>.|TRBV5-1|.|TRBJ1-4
CASSLEGPGGTNEKLFF
TGCGCCAGCAGCTTGGAAGGCCCGGGTGGGACTAATGAAAAACTGTTTTTT
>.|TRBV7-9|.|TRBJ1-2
CASSLLGLNYGYTF
TGTGCCAGCAGCTTACTCGGTCTGAACTATGGCTACACCTTC
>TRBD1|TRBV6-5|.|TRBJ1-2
CASRDRGGYTF
TGTGCCAGCCGGGACAGGGGTGGCTACACCTTC
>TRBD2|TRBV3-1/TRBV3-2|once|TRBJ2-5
CASSHDPRGAGGETQYF
TGTGCCAGCAGCCACGACCCCCGCGGGGCGGGGGGAGAGACCCAGTACTTC
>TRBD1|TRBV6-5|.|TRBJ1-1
CASRGLDRVSTEAFF
TGTGCCAGCAGGGGTCTAGACAGGGTGAGCACTGAAGCTTTCTTT
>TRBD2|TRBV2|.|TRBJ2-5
CARGLAAQETQYF
TGTGCCAGGGGACTAGCGGCCCAAGAGACCCAGTACTTC
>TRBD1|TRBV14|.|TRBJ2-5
CASRQGQSETQYF
TGTGCCAGCAGGCAGGGACAGTCAGAGACCCAGTACTTC
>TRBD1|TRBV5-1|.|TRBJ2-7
CASSSRTGSSGEQYF
TGCGCCAGCAGCTCCCGGACAGGGTCTTCGGGCGAGCAGTACTTC
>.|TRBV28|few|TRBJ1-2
CASAPRGYGYTF
TGTGCCAGCGCTCCTCGGGGCTATGGCTACACCTTC
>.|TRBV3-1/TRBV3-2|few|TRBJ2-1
CASSQGGSYNEQFF
TGTGCCAGCAGCCAGGGGGGATCTTACAATGAGCAGTTCTTC
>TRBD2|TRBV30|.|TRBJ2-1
CAWSFFYSGDSSYNEQFF
TGTGCCTGGAGTTTCTTCTATAGCGGGGATAGCTCCTACAATGAGCAGTTCTTC
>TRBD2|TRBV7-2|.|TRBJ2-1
CASSLGQAGGGGRNEQFF
TGTGCCAGCAGCTTAGGTCAAGCGGGAGGGGGAGGCAGGAATGAGCAGTTCTTC
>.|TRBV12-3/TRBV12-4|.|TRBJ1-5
CASSFDANWPQHF
TGTGCCAGCAGCTTCGATGCAAACTGGCCCCAGCATTTT
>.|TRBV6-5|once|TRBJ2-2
CASRPLSRGGELFF
TGTGCCAGCAGACCACTGAGCCGGGGGGGGGAGCTGTTTTTT
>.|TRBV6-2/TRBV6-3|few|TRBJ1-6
CASSYQSPLHF
TGTGCCAGCAGTTACCAGTCACCCCTCCACTTT
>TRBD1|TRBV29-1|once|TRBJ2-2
CSAHRGSNTGELFF
TGCAGCGCGCACAGGGGGTCGAACACCGGGGAGCTGTTTTTT
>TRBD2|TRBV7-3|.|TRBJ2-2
CASSLSGGVNTGELFF
TGTGCCAGCAGCTTAAGCGGGGGTGTGAACACCGGGGAGCTGTTTTTT
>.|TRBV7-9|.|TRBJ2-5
CASSSDRNQETQYF
TGTGCCAGCAGCTCCGACAGGAACCAAGAGACCCAGTACTTC
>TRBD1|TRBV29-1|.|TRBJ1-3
CSVADRTGNTIYF
TGCAGCGTTGCGGACAGGACTGGAAACACCATATATTTT
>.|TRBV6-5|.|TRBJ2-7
CASSPPGTYYEQYF
TGTGCCAGCAGCCCCCCCGGGACATACTACGAGCAGTACTTC
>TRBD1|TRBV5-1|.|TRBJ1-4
CASSYTGATNEKLFF
TGCGCCAGCAGTTACACAGGGGCGACTAATGAAAAACTGTTTTTT
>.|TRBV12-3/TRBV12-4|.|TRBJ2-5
CASSSRETQYF
TGTGCCAGCAGTTCTAGGGAGACCCAGTACTTC
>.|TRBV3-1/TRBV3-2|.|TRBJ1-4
CASSQIGVGEKLFF
TGTGCCAGCAGCCAGATAGGGGTCGGTGAAAAACTGTTTTTT
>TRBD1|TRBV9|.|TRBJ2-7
CASSVGGTGVSYEQYF
TGTGCCAGCAGCGTAGGTGGGACAGGGGTCTCCTACGAGCAGTACTTC
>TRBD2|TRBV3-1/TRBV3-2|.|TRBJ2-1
CASSPRTSGVNEQFF
TGTGCCAGCAGCCCACGGACTAGCGGGGTGAATGAGCAGTTCTTC
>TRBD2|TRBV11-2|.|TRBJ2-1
CASRAAGRVAGYNEQFF
TGTGCCAGCAGGGCGGCAGGGAGGGTAGCGGGGTACAATGAGCAGTTCTTC
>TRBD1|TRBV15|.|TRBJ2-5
CATSRDRGEETQYF
TGTGCCACCAGCAGGGACAGGGGAGAAGAGACCCAGTACTTC
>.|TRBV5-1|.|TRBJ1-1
CASSLDKSLNTEAFF
TGCGCCAGCAGCTTGGATAAGAGCCTGAACACTGAAGCTTTCTTT
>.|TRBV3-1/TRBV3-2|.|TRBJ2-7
CASSQSTGEQYF
TGTGCCAGCAGCCAATCGACGGGTGAGCAGTACTTC
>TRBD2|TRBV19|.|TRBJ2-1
CASSITASGGGNEQFF
TGTGCCAGTAGTATCACCGCGTCGGGAGGGGGCAATGAGCAGTTCTTC
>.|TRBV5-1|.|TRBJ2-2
CASMHPGATNTGELFF
TGCGCCAGCATGCACCCAGGGGCGACGAACACCGGGGAGCTGTTTTTT
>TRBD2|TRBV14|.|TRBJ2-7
CASSQSLAGGPPHF
TGTGCCAGCAGCCAATCGCTAGCGGGAGGGCCTCCCCACTTC
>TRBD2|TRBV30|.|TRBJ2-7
CAWSVLAGAPYEQYF
TGTGCCTGGAGTGTACTAGCGGGAGCCCCCTACGAGCAGTACTTC
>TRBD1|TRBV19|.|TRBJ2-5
CASSPGQDQETQYF
TGTGCCAGTAGTCCCGGACAGGACCAAGAGACCCAGTACTTC
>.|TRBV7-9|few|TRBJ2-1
CASSLARWNEQFF
TGTGCCAGCAGCTTAGCGAGATGGAATGAGCAGTTCTTC
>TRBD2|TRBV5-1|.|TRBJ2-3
CASSLEVGGPPDTQYF
TGCGCCAGCAGCTTGGAAGTGGGAGGGCCGCCAGATACGCAGTATTTT
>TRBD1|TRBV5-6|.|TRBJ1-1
CASSLDRGIAEAFF
TGTGCCAGCAGCCTCGACAGGGGGATCGCTGAAGCTTTCTTT
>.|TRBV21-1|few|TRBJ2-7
CASSEPPRRNNYEQYF
TGTGCCAGCAGCGAACCACCACGCAGGAACAACTACGAGCAGTACTTC
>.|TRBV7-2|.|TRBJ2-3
CASSFGGVLDTQYF
TGTGCCAGCAGCTTCGGCGGGGTTCTAGATACGCAGTATTTT
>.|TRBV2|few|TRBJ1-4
CASATSGISEKLFF
TGTGCCAGTGCCACCTCAGGGATAAGTGAAAAACTGTTTTTT
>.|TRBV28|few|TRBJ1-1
CASSFVAGQSGTEAFF
TGTGCCAGCAGTTTTGTAGCTGGACAATCGGGCACTGAAGCTTTCTTT
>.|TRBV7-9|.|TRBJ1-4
CASSLLQGPNEKLFF
TGTGCCAGCAGCTTACTACAGGGTCCTAATGAAAAACTGTTTTTT
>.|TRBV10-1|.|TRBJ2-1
CASSENSPQEQFF
TGCGCCAGCAGTGAGAATAGTCCCCAAGAGCAGTTCTTC